A single sample gave rise to the 16 T cell receptor beta chains below, sequenced in a study of shared clonotypes between healthy human individuals (dated by TCRdb to 2019 to 2021). Library preparation used the immunoSEQ multiplex PCR assay. TCRdb limited this immuneACCESS table to in-frame rearrangements with V and J called. A share of clones is missing; checked studies link under half to unresolved V genes, and the rest is unexplained. This sample is represented by fewer than 400,000 clones; approximately 74% of them were singletons. The top ten hold 9% to 12% of the sample. The sequencing sample was made of memory CD4+ T cells sorted from blood. This specimen's cell subset or site label, interpreted: CD45RA-negative fraction. The origin of the receptors is a man aged 30 to 39 in good health.

J is TRBJ2-4 and V is TRBV28; the D is unclear. V was trimmed by 6 bases and J by 0 bases, leaving 18 bases between them. The V gene's germline CDR1 is MDHEN and CDR2 SYDVKM. The CDR3 contains 17 residues. The CDR3 nucleotides read TGTGCCAGCAGCCTGAACGGGCCCCAACTAGCCAAAAACATTCAGTACTTC. This codes for CASSLNGPQLAKNIQYF.

This rearrangement joins TRBV6-4 to TRBJ2-1, with TRBD2 identical over 7 bases. After removal of 11 bases from V and 2 bases from J, the junction contained 6 bases not matched to a gene. Germline V gene lookup returns CDR1 MRHNA and CDR2 SNTAGT. This CDR3 has 13 amino acids. Here the CDR3 DNA reads TGTGCCTTAAAGCGGGAAGCCTACAATGAGCAGTTCTTC. This gives the protein CALKREAYNEQFF.

This clone showed up just once. The chain combines TRBV6-1 with TRBJ2-1; 7 positions match TRBD1. The CDR3 loop spans 12 amino acids. Trimming at V came to 6 bases and at J to 9 bases, leaving 5 bases not matched to a gene. In germline, CDR1 is MNHNS, CDR2 SASEGT. In DNA, the CDR3 is TGTGCCAGCAGAAAGACAGGGCTTGAGCAGTTCTTC. This translates into CASRKTGLEQFF.

This clone was counted between two and nine times. The chain recombines TRBV30 with TRBJ1-1; tentatively, D is TRBD1 (5 bases). V was pared by 7 bases and J by 1 base, with 13 bases between. Germline CDR1 GTSNPN, CDR2 SVGIG (reference sequence). This CDR3 comprises 13 residues. The CDR3 loop is CAFSLTANTEAFF. The CDR3 DNA is TGTGCCTTTAGCCTGACAGCGAACACTGAAGCTTTCTTT. The full variable domain, its missing parts supplied by reference TRBV30 and TRBJ1-1, is SQTIHQWPATLVQPVGSPLSLECTVEGTSNPNLYWYRQAAGRGLQLLFYSVGIGQISSEVPQNLSASRPQDRQFILSSKKLLLSDSGFYLCAFSLTANTEAFFGQGTRLTVV.

This clone has a handful of counts. The identical CDR3 is also encoded by other nucleotide sequences in the sample. This chain links TRBV7-9 with TRBJ2-2; 7 bases line up with TRBD2. Germline lookup yields CDR1 SEHNR and CDR2 FQNEAQ (reference sequence). V shed 0 bases, J shed 5 bases, and the junction held 6 bases outside the gene matches. CDR3 size: 16 residues. Here the CDR3 DNA reads TGTGCCAGCAGCTTAGCGCTCGCGGGAGTTACCGGGGAGCTGTTTTTT. Amino acids: CASSLALAGVTGELFF. The variable domain in full, completed from reference TRBV7-9 and TRBJ2-2, reads DTGVSQNPRHKITKRGQNVTFRCDPISEHNRLYWYRQTLGQGPEFLTYFQNEAQLEKSRLLSDRFSAERPKGSFSTLEIQRTEQGDSAMYLCASSLALAGVTGELFFGEGSRLTVL.

V gene TRBV5-6 combines with J gene TRBJ2-1, with a possible D match to TRBD2 (5 bases). Germline lookup yields CDR1 SGHDT and CDR2 YYEEEE. The CDR3 loop spans 16 amino acids. V was cut by 5 bases and J by 7 bases, with 22 bases left in between. CDR3 protein: CASRNLEADGKNEQFF. CDR3 in DNA: TGTGCCAGCAGGAACTTGGAGGCGGACGGTAAAAATGAGCAGTTCTTC.

The rearrangement uses TRBV20-1 and TRBJ2-5, with no clear D. Germline values: CDR1 DFQATT, CDR2 SNEGSKA (reference sequence). The CDR3 length is 11 residues. V shed 3 bases and J shed 13 bases, with 15 bases lying between them. CDR3 residues: CSASVRATTYF. In DNA, the CDR3 is TGCAGTGCTAGCGTGCGCGCGACGACGTACTTC.

This rearrangement joins TRBV27 to TRBJ1-4; no clear D gene. Germline loops: CDR1 MNHEY, CDR2 SMNVEV (reference sequence). Trimming shortened V by 2 bases and J by 3 bases, and 22 bases separated the two germline ends. The CDR3 has 19 residues. DNA for the CDR3: TGTGCCAGCAGTTTACCAAACCCCGGGCCCCAAGAGCCTAATGAAAAACTGTTTTTT. Its translation: CASSLPNPGPQEPNEKLFF.

V is TRBV7-2 and J is TRBJ2-2; the D gene is possibly TRBD1 (5 bases). CDR3 size: 14 residues. Germline V lookup: CDR1 SGHTA, CDR2 FQGNSA. Trimming left V 4 bases short and J 7 bases short, with 13 bases between. CDR3: CASSSSGWVGELFF. In DNA, the CDR3 is TGTGCCAGCAGCTCGTCAGGGTGGGTCGGGGAGCTGTTTTTT. Together with reference TRBV7-2 and TRBJ2-2, the CDR3 gives the full variable domain: GAGVSQSPSNKVTEKGKDVELRCDPISGHTALYWYRQSLGQGLEFLIYFQGNSAPDKSGLPSDRFSAERTGGSVSTLTIQRTQQEDSAVYLCASSSSGWVGELFFGEGSRLTVL.

This clone was counted once. V and J are TRBV7-9 and TRBJ2-5, with 9 bases lining up with TRBD1. There are 15 residues in the CDR3. J gave up 0 bases and V 5 bases, and 4 bases lay outside the gene matches. The germline CDR1 and CDR2 sequences are SEHNR and FQNEAQ (reference sequence). The CDR3 is CASSPGTGNQETQYF. In DNA, the CDR3 is TGTGCCAGCAGCCCCGGGACAGGGAACCAAGAGACCCAGTACTTC.

V is TRBV28 and J is TRBJ2-7; 8 nucleotides line up with TRBD2. Germline CDR1 MDHEN, CDR2 SYDVKM. V shed 7 bases, J shed 7 bases, and the junction held 15 bases outside the gene matches. CDR3 size: 15 residues. CDR3 sequence (DNA): TGTGCCAGCACCTCCGGGAGGGCCGGGATATGGGAGCAGTACTTC. Amino acids: CASTSGRAGIWEQYF.

The gene calls are TRBV5-5 and TRBJ2-1, with D perhaps matching TRBD2 (5 bases). This CDR3 contains 14 residues. Germline lookup yields CDR1 SGHKS and CDR2 YYEKEE (reference sequence). V lost 0 bases to trimming and J lost 4 bases, with 8 bases between them. CDR3 region: CASSLDLAYNEQFF. The CDR3 DNA follows: TGTGCCAGCAGCTTGGATCTAGCTTACAATGAGCAGTTCTTC.

This CDR3 is CASSSPGVDTQYF. In DNA form, the CDR3 reads TGTGCCAGCAGCTCCCCCGGGGTAGATACGCAGTATTTT. V usage is TRBV7-2 and J usage is TRBJ2-3; D is perhaps TRBD2 (5 bases). CDR1 is SGHTA and CDR2 is FQGNSA in the germline V gene. This CDR3 is 13 amino acids long. V was clipped by 4 bases and J by 5 bases, with 10 bases between them.

The chain uses TRBV14 and TRBJ2-5; 8 bases match TRBD1. The germline gives CDR1 SGHDN, CDR2 FVKESK. This CDR3 region has 12 residues. V dropped 2 bases and J dropped 7; count of bases not matched to a gene: 0. As DNA, the CDR3 is TGTGCCAGCAGCCAAACAGGGGGGACCCAGTACTTC. It yields the protein CASSQTGGTQYF.

The rearrangement uses TRBV29-1 and TRBJ1-5, with 10 bases aligning to TRBD1. The germline CDR1 and CDR2 sequences are SQVTM and ANQGSEA. This CDR3 region has 15 residues. Trimming cost V 4 bases and J 3 bases; bases outside gene matches: 6. The CDR3 is CSVAPGTGVNQPQHF. In DNA form, the CDR3 reads TGCAGCGTTGCCCCCGGGACAGGGGTCAATCAGCCCCAGCATTTT.

The rearrangement joins TRBV6-5 to TRBJ2-1; D is unclear. The CDR3 extends over 13 amino acids. V was cut by 7 bases and J by 4 bases, with 11 bases left in between. Germline V gene lookup returns CDR1 MNHEY and CDR2 SVGAGI. This CDR3 reads CASTAHPYNEQFF. The DNA for the CDR3 is TGTGCCAGCACGGCCCACCCATACAATGAGCAGTTCTTC.